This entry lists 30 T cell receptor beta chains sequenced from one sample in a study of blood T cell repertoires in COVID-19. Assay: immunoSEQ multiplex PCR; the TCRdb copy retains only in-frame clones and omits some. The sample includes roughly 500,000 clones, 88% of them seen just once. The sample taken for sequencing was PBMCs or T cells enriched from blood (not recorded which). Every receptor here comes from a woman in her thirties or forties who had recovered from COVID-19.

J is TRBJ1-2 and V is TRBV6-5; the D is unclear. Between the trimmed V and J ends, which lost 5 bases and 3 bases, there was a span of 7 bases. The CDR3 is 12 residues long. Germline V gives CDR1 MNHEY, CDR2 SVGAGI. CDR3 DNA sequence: TGTGCCAGCAGTCCCGGGGACTATGGCTACACCTTC. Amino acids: CASSPGDYGYTF.

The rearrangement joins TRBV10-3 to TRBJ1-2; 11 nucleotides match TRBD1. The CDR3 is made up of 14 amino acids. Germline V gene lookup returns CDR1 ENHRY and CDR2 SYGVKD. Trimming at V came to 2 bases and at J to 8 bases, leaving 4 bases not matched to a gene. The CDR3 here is CAISEEDRGRGYTF. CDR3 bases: TGTGCCATCAGTGAGGAGGACAGGGGGCGAGGCTACACCTTC.

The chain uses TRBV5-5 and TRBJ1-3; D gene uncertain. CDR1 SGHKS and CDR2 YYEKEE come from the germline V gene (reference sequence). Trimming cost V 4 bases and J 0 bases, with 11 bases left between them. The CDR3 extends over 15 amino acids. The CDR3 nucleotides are TGTGCCAGCAGCGACCGACGGAGCTCTGGAAACACCATATATTTT. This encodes CASSDRRSSGNTIYF.

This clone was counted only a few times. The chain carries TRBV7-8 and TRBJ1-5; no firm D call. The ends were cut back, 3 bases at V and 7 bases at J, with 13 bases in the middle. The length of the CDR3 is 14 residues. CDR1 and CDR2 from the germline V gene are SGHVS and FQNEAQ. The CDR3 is CASSLDRERQPQHF. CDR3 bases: TGTGCCAGCAGCTTGGATAGGGAGAGACAGCCCCAGCATTTT.

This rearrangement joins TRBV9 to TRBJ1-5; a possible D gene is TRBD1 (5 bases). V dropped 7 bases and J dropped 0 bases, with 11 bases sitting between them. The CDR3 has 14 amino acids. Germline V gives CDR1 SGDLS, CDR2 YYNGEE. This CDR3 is CASGATNSNQPQHF. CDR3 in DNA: TGTGCCAGCGGGGCGACGAATAGCAATCAGCCCCAGCATTTT.

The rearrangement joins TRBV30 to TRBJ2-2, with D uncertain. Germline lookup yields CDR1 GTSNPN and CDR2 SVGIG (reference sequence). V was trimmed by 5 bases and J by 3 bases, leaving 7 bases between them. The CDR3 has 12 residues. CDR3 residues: CAWFSDTGELFF. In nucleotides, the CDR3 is TGTGCCTGGTTCAGCGACACCGGGGAGCTGTTTTTT.

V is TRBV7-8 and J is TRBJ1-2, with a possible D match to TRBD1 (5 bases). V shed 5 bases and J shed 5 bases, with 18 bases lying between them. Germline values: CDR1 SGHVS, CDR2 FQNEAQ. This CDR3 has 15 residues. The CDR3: CASSHPGDGLYGYTF. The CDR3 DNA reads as TGTGCCAGCAGCCATCCCGGGGACGGACTATATGGCTACACCTTC.

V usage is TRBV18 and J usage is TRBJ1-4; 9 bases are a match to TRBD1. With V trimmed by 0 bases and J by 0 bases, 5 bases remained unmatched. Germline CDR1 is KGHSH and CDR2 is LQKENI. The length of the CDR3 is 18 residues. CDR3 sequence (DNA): TGTGCCAGCTCACCACCTCCGGGACAGGGTTCAACTAATGAAAAACTGTTTTTT. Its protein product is CASSPPPGQGSTNEKLFF.

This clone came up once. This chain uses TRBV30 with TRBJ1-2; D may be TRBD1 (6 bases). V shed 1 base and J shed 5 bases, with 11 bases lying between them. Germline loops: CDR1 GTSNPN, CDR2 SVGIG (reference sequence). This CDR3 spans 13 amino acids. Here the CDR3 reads CAWSEGRGYGYTF. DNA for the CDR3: TGTGCCTGGAGTGAGGGCAGGGGTTATGGCTACACCTTC.

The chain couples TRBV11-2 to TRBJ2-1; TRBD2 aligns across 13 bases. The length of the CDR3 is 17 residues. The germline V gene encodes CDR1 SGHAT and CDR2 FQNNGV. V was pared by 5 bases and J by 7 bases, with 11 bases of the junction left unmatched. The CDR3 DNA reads TGTGCCAGCAGCCCACCCCGGACTAGCGGGAGATCAAATGAGCAGTTCTTC. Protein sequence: CASSPPRTSGRSNEQFF.

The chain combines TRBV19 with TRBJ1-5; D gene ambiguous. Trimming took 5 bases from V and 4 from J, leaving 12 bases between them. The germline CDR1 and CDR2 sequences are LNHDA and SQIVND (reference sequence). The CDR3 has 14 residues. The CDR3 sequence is CASSSETGNQPQHF. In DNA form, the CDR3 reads TGTGCCAGTAGTTCCGAGACTGGGAATCAGCCCCAGCATTTT.

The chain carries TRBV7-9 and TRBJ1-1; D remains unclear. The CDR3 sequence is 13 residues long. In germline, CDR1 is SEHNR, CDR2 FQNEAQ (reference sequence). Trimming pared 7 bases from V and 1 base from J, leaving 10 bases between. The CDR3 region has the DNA TGTGCCAGCACATCTCGGGGGAACACTGAAGCTTTCTTT. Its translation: CASTSRGNTEAFF.

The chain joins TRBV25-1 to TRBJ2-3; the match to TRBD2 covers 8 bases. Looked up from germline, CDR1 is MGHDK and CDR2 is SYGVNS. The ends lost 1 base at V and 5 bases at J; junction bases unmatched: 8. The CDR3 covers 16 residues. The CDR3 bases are TGTGCCAGCAGTGAATTTAGCGGGATTACCCAAGATACGCAGTATTTT. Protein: CASSEFSGITQDTQYF.

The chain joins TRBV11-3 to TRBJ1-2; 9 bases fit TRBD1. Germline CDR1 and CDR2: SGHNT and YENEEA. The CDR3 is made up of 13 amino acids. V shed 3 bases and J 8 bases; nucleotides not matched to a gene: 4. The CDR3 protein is CASSFPDRGGYTF. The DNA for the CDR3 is TGTGCCAGCAGCTTCCCGGACAGGGGAGGCTACACCTTC.

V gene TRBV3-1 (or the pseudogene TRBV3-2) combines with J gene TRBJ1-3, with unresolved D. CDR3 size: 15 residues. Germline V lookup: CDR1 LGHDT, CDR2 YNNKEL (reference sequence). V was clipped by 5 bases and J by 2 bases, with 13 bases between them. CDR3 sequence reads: CASSDAAVTGNTIYF. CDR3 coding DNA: TGTGCCAGCAGCGATGCGGCGGTAACTGGAAACACCATATATTTT.

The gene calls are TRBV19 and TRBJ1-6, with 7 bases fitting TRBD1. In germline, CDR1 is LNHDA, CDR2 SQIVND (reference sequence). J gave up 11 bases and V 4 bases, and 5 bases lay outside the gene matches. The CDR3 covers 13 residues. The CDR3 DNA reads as TGTGCCAGTAGTACGGACAGGCAGGCACCCCTCCACTTT. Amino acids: CASSTDRQAPLHF.

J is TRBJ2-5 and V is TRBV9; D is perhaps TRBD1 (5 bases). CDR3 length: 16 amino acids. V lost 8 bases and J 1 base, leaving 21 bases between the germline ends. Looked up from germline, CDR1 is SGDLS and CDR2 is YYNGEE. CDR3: CASNPSGHGPQETQYF. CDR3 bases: TGTGCCAGTAACCCCTCAGGGCATGGGCCCCAAGAGACCCAGTACTTC.

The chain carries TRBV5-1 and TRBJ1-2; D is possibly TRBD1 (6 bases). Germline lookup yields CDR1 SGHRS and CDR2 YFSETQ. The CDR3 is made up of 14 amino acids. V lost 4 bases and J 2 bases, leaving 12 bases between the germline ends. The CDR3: CASSKQGGNYGYTF. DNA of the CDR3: TGCGCCAGCAGCAAACAGGGTGGGAACTATGGCTACACCTTC.

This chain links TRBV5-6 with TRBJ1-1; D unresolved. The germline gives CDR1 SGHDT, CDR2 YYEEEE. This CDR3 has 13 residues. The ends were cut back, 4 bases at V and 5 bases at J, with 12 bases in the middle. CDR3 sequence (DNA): TGTGCCAGCAGCACATCAGGAGGGACTGAAGCTTTCTTT. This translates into CASSTSGGTEAFF.

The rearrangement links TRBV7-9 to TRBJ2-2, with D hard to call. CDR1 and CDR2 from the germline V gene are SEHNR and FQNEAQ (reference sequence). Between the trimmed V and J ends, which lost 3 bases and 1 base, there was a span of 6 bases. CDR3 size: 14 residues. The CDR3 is CASSLSQNTGELFF. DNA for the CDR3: TGTGCCAGCAGCTTGTCCCAGAACACCGGGGAGCTGTTTTTT.

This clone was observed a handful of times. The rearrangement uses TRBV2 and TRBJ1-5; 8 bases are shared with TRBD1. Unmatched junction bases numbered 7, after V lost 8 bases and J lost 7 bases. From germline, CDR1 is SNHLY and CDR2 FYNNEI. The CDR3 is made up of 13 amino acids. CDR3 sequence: CASGRQGRQPQHF. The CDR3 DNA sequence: TGTGCCAGCGGGAGACAGGGGAGGCAGCCCCAGCATTTT.

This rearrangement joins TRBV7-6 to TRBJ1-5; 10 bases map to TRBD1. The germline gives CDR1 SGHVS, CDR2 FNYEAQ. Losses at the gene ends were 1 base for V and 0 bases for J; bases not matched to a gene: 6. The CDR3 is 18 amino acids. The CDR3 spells CASSLGTGGPYSNQPQHF. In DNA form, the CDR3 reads TGTGCCAGCAGCTTAGGGACAGGGGGACCTTATAGCAATCAGCCCCAGCATTTT.

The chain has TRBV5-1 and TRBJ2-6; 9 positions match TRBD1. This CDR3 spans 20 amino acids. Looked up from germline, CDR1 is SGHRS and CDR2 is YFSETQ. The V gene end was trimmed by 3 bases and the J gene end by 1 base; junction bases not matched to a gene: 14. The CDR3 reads CASSSRTPGTGQSGANVLTF. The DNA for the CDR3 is TGCGCCAGCAGCTCACGCACCCCCGGGACAGGGCAATCTGGGGCCAACGTCCTGACTTTC.

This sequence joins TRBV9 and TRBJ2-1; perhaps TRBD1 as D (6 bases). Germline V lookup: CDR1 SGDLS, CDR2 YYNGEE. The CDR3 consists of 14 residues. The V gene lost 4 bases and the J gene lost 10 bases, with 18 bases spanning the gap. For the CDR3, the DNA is TGTGCCAGCAGCCGGAACAGGGAATTTGGGGAGCAGTTCTTC. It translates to CASSRNREFGEQFF.

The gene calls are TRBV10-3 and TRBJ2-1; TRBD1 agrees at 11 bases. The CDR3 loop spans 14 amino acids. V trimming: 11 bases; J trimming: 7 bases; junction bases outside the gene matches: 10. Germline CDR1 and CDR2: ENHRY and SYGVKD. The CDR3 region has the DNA TGTGCCTCTCAGGACAGGGGGCTCCTAAATGAGCAGTTCTTC. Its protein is CASQDRGLLNEQFF.

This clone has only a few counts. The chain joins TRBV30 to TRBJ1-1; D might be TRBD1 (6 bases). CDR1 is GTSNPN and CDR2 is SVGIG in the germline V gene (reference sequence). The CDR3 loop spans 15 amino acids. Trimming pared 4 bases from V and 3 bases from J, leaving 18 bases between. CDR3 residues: CAWTEPHRVDTEAFF. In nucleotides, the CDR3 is TGTGCCTGGACCGAACCCCACAGGGTGGACACTGAAGCTTTCTTT.

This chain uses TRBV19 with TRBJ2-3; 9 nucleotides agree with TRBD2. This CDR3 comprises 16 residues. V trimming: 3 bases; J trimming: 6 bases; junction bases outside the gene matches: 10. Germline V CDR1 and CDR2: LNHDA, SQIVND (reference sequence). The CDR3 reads CASSILAGVSADTQYF. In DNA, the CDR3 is TGTGCCAGTAGTATTTTAGCGGGAGTGTCGGCCGATACGCAGTATTTT.

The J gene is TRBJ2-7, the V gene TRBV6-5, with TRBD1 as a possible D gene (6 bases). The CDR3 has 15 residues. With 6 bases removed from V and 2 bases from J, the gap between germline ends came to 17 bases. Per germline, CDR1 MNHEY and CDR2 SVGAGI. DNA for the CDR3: TGTGCCAGCAGGGATTGGGACACGCAGACCTACGAGCAGTACTTC. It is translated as CASRDWDTQTYEQYF.

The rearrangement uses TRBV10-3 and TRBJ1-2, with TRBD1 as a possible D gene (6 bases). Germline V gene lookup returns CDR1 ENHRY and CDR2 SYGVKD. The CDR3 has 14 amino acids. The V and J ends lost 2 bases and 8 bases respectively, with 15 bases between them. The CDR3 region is CAISELQGISGYTF. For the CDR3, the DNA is TGTGCCATCAGTGAGCTACAGGGTATTAGCGGCTACACCTTC.

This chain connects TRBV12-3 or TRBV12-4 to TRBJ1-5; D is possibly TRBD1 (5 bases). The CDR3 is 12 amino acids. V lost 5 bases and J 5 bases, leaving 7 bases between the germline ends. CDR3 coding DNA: TGTGCCAGCAGTGACAGCCATCAGCCCCAGCATTTT. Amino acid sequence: CASSDSHQPQHF.